Below, 26 T cell receptor beta chains from the same sample are listed, as sequenced in a study of CD8+ T cells in alopecia areata. Treatment denoted: oral pan-JAK inhibitor, 5-10 mg twice daily. After isolation, RNA underwent reverse transcription to generate cDNA as the sequencing template. TCRdb's table, derived via immunoSEQ multiplex PCR, lists solely in-frame clones and lacks some. The sample lists about 190,000 clones; around three fifths were seen once. The sample consisted of CD4+ T cells sorted from blood, taken at approximately week 50, from a patient treated with tofacitinib. These receptors were taken from a human donor with alopecia areata.

The V call is TRBV2, the J call TRBJ1-2, with 10 bases matching TRBD1. The V and J ends lost 6 bases and 8 bases, in that order; junction bases with no gene match: 12. CDR1 SNHLY and CDR2 FYNNEI come from the germline V gene. The CDR3 extends over 15 amino acids. The CDR3, as DNA: TGTGCCAGCAGAGAAACGACAGGGGGCGTATGGGGCTACACCTTC. This gives the protein CASRETTGGVWGYTF.

The J gene is TRBJ2-3, the V gene TRBV7-2; the D gene is possibly TRBD2 (6 bases). There are 13 residues in the CDR3. Trimming removed 6 bases at V and 8 bases at J, with 15 bases between. The germline V gene encodes CDR1 SGHTA and CDR2 FQGNSA. CDR3 in amino acids: CASRRDLLGTQYF. The CDR3 DNA is TGTGCCAGCAGGCGGGACCTATTGGGTACGCAGTATTTT.

The genes are TRBV6-5 and TRBJ2-1, with 8 bases matching TRBD2. The ends lost 7 bases at V and 9 bases at J; junction bases unmatched: 8. Germline V gene sequence: CDR1 MNHEY, CDR2 SVGAGI. The CDR3 is made up of 13 amino acids. This CDR3 reads CASTYPGGAEQFF. CDR3 DNA sequence: TGTGCCAGCACCTACCCGGGAGGGGCTGAGCAGTTCTTC.

The chain links TRBV2 to TRBJ2-3; 7 nucleotides agree with TRBD2. V lost 6 bases to trimming and J lost 4 bases; unmatched junction nucleotides: 7. CDR1 SNHLY and CDR2 FYNNEI come from the germline V gene. The CDR3 totals 14 residues. In DNA, the CDR3 is TGTGCCAGCAGAGGACTAGTAGGGGCAGATACGCAGTATTTT. Its translation: CASRGLVGADTQYF.

This clone showed up just a few times. This sequence joins TRBV27 and TRBJ2-7; 8 bases agree with TRBD1. Germline V gives CDR1 MNHEY, CDR2 SMNVEV (reference sequence). This CDR3 comprises 13 residues. Germline trimming cut 3 bases from V and 4 bases from J; bases unmatched to any gene: 2. The CDR3 is CASSFGQGYEQYF. As DNA, the CDR3 is TGTGCCAGCAGTTTCGGACAGGGATACGAGCAGTACTTC.

The chain couples TRBV7-2 to TRBJ2-1; D gene ambiguous. Trimming pared 5 bases from V and 4 bases from J, leaving 6 bases between. Germline lookup yields CDR1 SGHTA and CDR2 FQGNSA. The CDR3 has 12 amino acids. The CDR3 bases are TGTGCCAGCAGCCTCGGGTACAATGAGCAGTTCTTC. This gives the protein CASSLGYNEQFF. Complete variable domain (other parts from reference TRBV7-2 and TRBJ2-1): GAGVSQSPSNKVTEKGKDVELRCDPISGHTALYWYRQSLGQGLEFLIYFQGNSAPDKSGLPSDRFSAERTGGSVSTLTIQRTQQEDSAVYLCASSLGYNEQFFGPGTRLTVL.

The V call is TRBV30, the J call TRBJ2-2; tentatively, D is TRBD1 or TRBD2 (6 bases each). Germline-derived CDR1 and CDR2 are GTSNPN and SVGIG (reference sequence). Trimming stripped 4 bases from V and 5 bases from J, with 17 bases between. This CDR3 is built from 15 residues. The CDR3 loop is CAWIQQGLQTGELFF. CDR3 coding DNA: TGTGCCTGGATCCAACAGGGACTGCAAACCGGGGAGCTGTTTTTT.

The chain uses TRBV5-4 and TRBJ2-3; 9 nucleotides agree with TRBD1. V lost 4 bases to trimming and J lost 4 bases; unmatched junction nucleotides: 4. There are 14 residues in the CDR3. Germline V CDR1 and CDR2: SGHNT, YYREEE (reference sequence). The CDR3 DNA sequence: TGTGCCAGCAGCGGCGGGACAGGGTCAGATACGCAGTATTTT. Encoded protein: CASSGGTGSDTQYF.

This chain links TRBV4-1 with TRBJ2-2; 12 bases line up with TRBD2. The V gene end was trimmed by 2 bases and the J gene end by 3 bases; junction bases not matched to a gene: 4. In germline, CDR1 is MGHRA, CDR2 YSYEKL. The CDR3 runs 17 residues. DNA for the CDR3: TGCGCCAGCAGCCAAAAGACTAGCGGGGGTTACACCGGGGAGCTGTTTTTT. It is translated as CASSQKTSGGYTGELFF.

Only one count was recorded for this clone. The gene calls are TRBV6-1 and TRBJ1-1; D unresolved. This CDR3 has 12 amino acids. V was pared by 6 bases and J by 1 base, with 6 bases between. Germline loops: CDR1 MNHNS, CDR2 SASEGT. The CDR3 reads CASRVPNTEAFF. The CDR3 DNA is TGTGCCAGCAGGGTCCCGAACACTGAAGCTTTCTTT.

The chain is built from TRBV29-1 and TRBJ2-1; TRBD1 is a possible D gene (5 bases). This CDR3 comprises 13 residues. Germline-derived CDR1 and CDR2 are SQVTM and ANQGSEA. With 3 bases removed from V and 7 bases from J, the gap between germline ends came to 13 bases. The CDR3 is CSVDGRSGNEQFF. The CDR3 DNA follows: TGCAGCGTTGATGGACGGTCAGGGAATGAGCAGTTCTTC.

The chain recombines TRBV2 with TRBJ2-3, with unresolved D. CDR1 is SNHLY and CDR2 is FYNNEI in the germline V gene. This CDR3 contains 13 residues. V lost 7 bases and J 2 bases, leaving 10 bases between the germline ends. The CDR3 loop is CASMSTITDTQYF. CDR3 DNA sequence: TGTGCCAGCATGTCCACCATCACAGATACGCAGTATTTT.

This chain uses TRBV29-1 with TRBJ2-1, with a tentative D call TRBD2 (5 bases). Between the trimmed V and J ends, which lost 4 bases and 3 bases, there was a span of 25 bases. Germline CDR1 SQVTM, CDR2 ANQGSEA. The CDR3 length is 18 residues. CDR3 residues: CSVGGLLRAEGIYNEQFF. CDR3 DNA sequence: TGCAGCGTTGGGGGATTGTTAAGGGCAGAGGGTATCTACAATGAGCAGTTCTTC.

This clone was detected only a few times. V usage is TRBV5-1 and J usage is TRBJ1-2; the match to TRBD1 covers 7 bases. Germline V lookup: CDR1 SGHRS, CDR2 YFSETQ. This CDR3 is 15 amino acids long. J gave up 8 bases and V 1 base, and 11 bases lay outside the gene matches. The CDR3 region has the DNA TGCGCCAGCAGCTTGTGGCAGGGGGAGGAAGAGGGCTACACCTTC. Encoded protein: CASSLWQGEEEGYTF.

This clone was picked up one time. This chain uses TRBV13 with TRBJ2-7; D gene ambiguous. Germline values: CDR1 PRHDT, CDR2 FYEKMQ (reference sequence). V was shortened by 4 bases and J by 1 base, with 14 bases between the two germline ends. The CDR3 is made up of 15 amino acids. CDR3 residues: CASSSNSPLSYEQYF. The DNA of the CDR3 is TGTGCCAGCAGCTCAAATTCCCCATTATCCTACGAGCAGTACTTC.

The chain is built from TRBV20-1 and TRBJ1-1; D is ambiguous. CDR3 length equals 11 residues. Germline V lookup: CDR1 DFQATT, CDR2 SNEGSKA (reference sequence). Trimming removed 4 bases at V and 9 bases at J, with 12 bases between. In DNA, the CDR3 is TGCAGTGCTACAGCCGAAAGGAAAGCTTTCTTT. The encoded protein is CSATAERKAFF.

This chain uses TRBV2 with TRBJ2-3; D gene unclear. Trimming left V 5 bases short and J 3 bases short, with 9 bases between. This CDR3 comprises 13 residues. Per the germline V gene, CDR1 is SNHLY and CDR2 is FYNNEI. CDR3 bases: TGTGCCAGCAGTATCCTACGAACAGATACGCAGTATTTT. Translation gives CASSILRTDTQYF.

The rearrangement links TRBV6-1 to TRBJ2-7, with TRBD1 matching over 7 bases. Trimming took 6 bases from V and 2 from J; bases not matched to a gene: 10. CDR1 and CDR2 (germline): MNHNS, SASEGT. The length of the CDR3 is 15 residues. The CDR3 DNA sequence: TGTGCCAGCAGCAGAGACAGGGTTAGCCCCTACGAGCAGTACTTC. Translating gives CASSRDRVSPYEQYF.

The CDR3 sequence: CALQGMDEQYF. DNA of the CDR3: TGTGCCTTACAGGGGATGGACGAGCAGTACTTC. The rearrangement uses TRBV30 and TRBJ2-7; 7 bases map to TRBD1. This CDR3 comprises 11 residues. V gave up 7 bases and J gave up 5 bases; unmatched junction bases: 5. Germline V CDR1 and CDR2: GTSNPN, SVGIG (reference sequence). Full variable domain (outside the CDR3, taken from reference TRBV30 and TRBJ2-7): SQTIHQWPATLVQPVGSPLSLECTVEGTSNPNLYWYRQAAGRGLQLLFYSVGIGQISSEVPQNLSASRPQDRQFILSSKKLLLSDSGFYLCALQGMDEQYFGPGTRLTVT.

V and J are TRBV29-1 and TRBJ1-1, with 8 bases lining up with TRBD1. The CDR3 extends over 13 amino acids. After removal of 4 bases from V and 2 bases from J, the junction contained 3 bases not matched to a gene. Germline CDR1 SQVTM, CDR2 ANQGSEA. In DNA form, the CDR3 reads TGCAGCGTTGGTTCAGGGGGCAACACTGAAGCTTTCTTT. Translated: CSVGSGGNTEAFF.

The V and J genes are TRBV25-1 and TRBJ2-7, with no clear D. Germline V gene data show CDR1 as MGHDK and CDR2 as SYGVNS. The CDR3 runs to 13 residues. V was clipped by 2 bases and J by 1 base, with 6 bases between them. The CDR3 DNA reads TGTGCCAGCAGTGAACAGGCGTCCTACGAGCAGTACTTC. Amino acids: CASSEQASYEQYF.

This clone was counted only a few times. The V call is TRBV29-1, the J call TRBJ2-2; D perhaps matches TRBD2 (5 bases). The V and J ends lost 6 bases and 1 base respectively, with 12 bases between them. The germline V gene has CDR1 SQVTM and CDR2 ANQGSEA. The CDR3 covers 14 residues. CDR3 residues: CSVLPRGNTGELFF. In nucleotides, the CDR3 is TGCAGCGTCCTACCTCGGGGGAACACCGGGGAGCTGTTTTTT.

This clone was recorded a few times. The chain has TRBV2 and TRBJ1-1; perhaps TRBD1 as D (5 bases). The CDR3 is 14 amino acids. From germline, CDR1 is SNHLY and CDR2 FYNNEI. V lost 1 base and J 4 bases, leaving 10 bases between the germline ends. In DNA form, the CDR3 reads TGTGCCAGCAGTGAAGTGGGGCAGGGCACTGAAGCTTTCTTT. Translation gives CASSEVGQGTEAFF.

The genes are TRBV5-1 and TRBJ1-2; TRBD1 agrees at 8 bases. The CDR3 contains 15 residues. The germline V gene encodes CDR1 SGHRS and CDR2 YFSETQ. Unmatched junction bases numbered 5, after V lost 0 bases and J lost 4 bases. The CDR3 DNA reads TGCGCCAGCAGCTTGGACGCGACAGGGGTCTATGGCTACACCTTC. As protein: CASSLDATGVYGYTF.

V gene TRBV30 combines with J gene TRBJ1-5; D is possibly TRBD1 (6 bases). The CDR3 length is 14 residues. The germline gives CDR1 GTSNPN, CDR2 SVGIG (reference sequence). Trimming removed 1 base at V and 3 bases at J, with 10 bases between. As DNA, the CDR3 is TGTGCCTGGAGTGCCGACAGGTACAATCAGCCCCAGCATTTT. Amino acid sequence: CAWSADRYNQPQHF. The complete variable domain, with remaining parts taken from reference TRBV30 and TRBJ1-5, reads SQTIHQWPATLVQPVGSPLSLECTVEGTSNPNLYWYRQAAGRGLQLLFYSVGIGQISSEVPQNLSASRPQDRQFILSSKKLLLSDSGFYLCAWSADRYNQPQHFGDGTRLSIL.

This chain uses TRBV28 with TRBJ2-1; the match to TRBD1 covers 7 bases. V trimming: 5 bases; J trimming: 6 bases; junction bases outside the gene matches: 10. This CDR3 has 15 amino acids. Germline V gene data show CDR1 as MDHEN and CDR2 as SYDVKM. DNA of the CDR3: TGTGCCAGCAGTAAACGACAGGGATCGAGCAATGAGCAGTTCTTC. Residues: CASSKRQGSSNEQFF.